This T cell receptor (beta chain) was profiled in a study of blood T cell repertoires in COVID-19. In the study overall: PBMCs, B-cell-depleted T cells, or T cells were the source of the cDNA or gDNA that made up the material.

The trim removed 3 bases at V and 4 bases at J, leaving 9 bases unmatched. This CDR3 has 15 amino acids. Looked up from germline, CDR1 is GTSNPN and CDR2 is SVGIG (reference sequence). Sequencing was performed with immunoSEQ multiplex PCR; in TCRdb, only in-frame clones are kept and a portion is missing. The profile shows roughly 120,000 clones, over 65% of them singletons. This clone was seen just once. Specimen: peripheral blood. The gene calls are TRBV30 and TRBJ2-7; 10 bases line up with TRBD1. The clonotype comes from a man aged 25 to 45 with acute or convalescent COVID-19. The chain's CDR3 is CAWSPDRGPEYEQYF. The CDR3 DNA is TGTGCCTGGAGCCCAGACAGGGGGCCAGAGTACGAGCAGTACTTC. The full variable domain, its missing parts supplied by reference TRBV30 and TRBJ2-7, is SQTIHQWPATLVQPVGSPLSLECTVEGTSNPNLYWYRQAAGRGLQLLFYSVGIGQISSEVPQNLSASRPQDRQFILSSKKLLLSDSGFYLCAWSPDRGPEYEQYFGPGTRLTVT.